Each of the 29 T cell receptor beta chains below was sequenced from the same sample in a study of identical twins. One entry per CDR3 protein results from TCRdb running MiXCR on the 5' RACE reads. The data contain some 210,000 distinct CDR3 sequences, around 15% of them seen just once; the ten biggest clones take up roughly two fifths. This sample also belongs to another study, concerning T cells expressing NK-cell markers.

The sequenced sample was CD8+ T cells sorted from blood. Receptors were obtained from a woman in her late teens or twenties in good health.

V and J are TRBV28 and TRBJ2-7, with 11 bases fitting TRBD1. The J segment lost 6 bases and the V segment lost 6 bases, leaving 7 bases of the junction unmatched. Looked up from germline, CDR1 is MDHEN and CDR2 is SYDVKM. The CDR3 contains 14 residues. CDR3 region: CASRSGQGGVEQYF. The CDR3 DNA follows: TGTGCCAGCAGATCGGGACAGGGGGGGGTCGAGCAGTACTTC. Combining the CDR3 with reference TRBV28 and TRBJ2-7 gives the whole variable domain DVKVTQSSRYLVKRTGEKVFLECVQDMDHENMFWYRQDPGLGLRLIYFSYDVKMKEKGDIPEGYSVSREKKERFSLILESASTNQTSMYLCASRSGQGGVEQYFGPGTRLTVT.

This clonotype was seen a handful of times. The chain joins TRBV7-6 to TRBJ1-5; D is undetermined. Trimming pared 5 bases from V and 0 bases from J, leaving 5 bases between. CDR1 SGHVS and CDR2 FNYEAQ come from the germline V gene. This CDR3 contains 13 residues. This CDR3 reads CASSPGSNQPQHF. Written as DNA, the CDR3 is TGTGCCAGCAGCCCAGGTAGCAATCAGCCCCAGCATTTT. Supplemented by reference TRBV7-6 and TRBJ1-5, the full variable domain reads GAGVSQSPRYKVTKRGQDVALRCDPISGHVSLYWYRQALGQGPEFLTYFNYEAQQDKSGLPNDRFSAERPEGSISTLTIQRTEQRDSAMYRCASSPGSNQPQHFGDGTRLSIL.

J is TRBJ1-3 and V is TRBV12-3 or TRBV12-4; 7 bases fit TRBD1. The CDR3 runs 13 residues. Losses at the gene ends were 6 bases for V and 9 bases for J; bases not matched to a gene: 8. CDR3 coding DNA: TGTGCCAGCAGCAGACAGGGAGGGGGCACCATATATTTT. Encoded protein: CASSRQGGGTIYF.

This chain uses TRBV6-5 with TRBJ2-3; the match to TRBD2 covers 11 bases. The germline V gene has CDR1 MNHEY and CDR2 SVGAGI. The trim removed 2 bases at V and 4 bases at J, leaving 8 bases unmatched. This CDR3 comprises 17 residues. CDR3 DNA sequence: TGTGCCAGCAGTTACAGTTTACTAGCGGGAGCAGCAGATACGCAGTATTTT. Translated, it gives CASSYSLLAGAADTQYF.

The chain links TRBV6-1 to TRBJ2-7, with a possible D match to TRBD1 (6 bases). Germline V CDR1 and CDR2: MNHNS, SASEGT. With 4 bases removed from V and 2 bases from J, the gap between germline ends came to 12 bases. The CDR3 is made up of 14 amino acids. CDR3 in DNA: TGTGCCAGCAGTGCTGGACAGACCGCCTACGAGCAGTACTTC. Translating gives CASSAGQTAYEQYF.

The chain employs TRBV6-5 and TRBJ2-7; D gene ambiguous. V was shortened by 0 bases and J by 2 bases, with 8 bases between the two germline ends. The CDR3 runs 14 residues. Germline CDR1 and CDR2: MNHEY and SVGAGI. The CDR3 coding sequence is TGTGCCAGCAGTTACTCGGCAGGTACCTACGAGCAGTACTTC. This encodes CASSYSAGTYEQYF.

The rearrangement joins TRBV14 to TRBJ2-1; 10 nucleotides line up with TRBD1. J gave up 2 bases and V 2 bases, and 6 bases lay outside the gene matches. CDR3 length equals 17 residues. Germline V lookup: CDR1 SGHDN, CDR2 FVKESK. CDR3 loop: CASSQLTGTGAYNEQFF. The CDR3 DNA sequence: TGTGCCAGCAGCCAATTAACCGGGACAGGGGCCTACAATGAGCAGTTCTTC. The complete variable domain, with remaining parts taken from reference TRBV14 and TRBJ2-1, reads EAGVTQFPSHSVIEKGQTVTLRCDPISGHDNLYWYRRVMGKEIKFLLHFVKESKQDESGMPNNRFLAERTGGTYSTLKVQPAELEDSGVYFCASSQLTGTGAYNEQFFGPGTRLTVL.

A few counts support this clonotype. V gene TRBV27 combines with J gene TRBJ2-1, with TRBD1 matching over 7 bases. With V trimmed by 4 bases and J by 8 bases, 14 bases remained unmatched. The CDR3 sequence is 16 residues long. Germline CDR1 MNHEY, CDR2 SMNVEV (reference sequence). The CDR3 region is CASSSSTGEVLDEQFF. CDR3 in DNA: TGTGCCAGCAGTTCCTCAACAGGGGAAGTTCTCGATGAGCAGTTCTTC.

V and J are TRBV6-1 and TRBJ2-1, with D possibly matching TRBD2 (6 bases). Trimming removed 8 bases from V and 5 bases from J, with 16 bases in between. Germline V lookup: CDR1 MNHNS, CDR2 SASEGT. The CDR3 contains 14 residues. In nucleotides, the CDR3 is TGTGCCAGCTGGGGCGGGATCCCAGACAATGAGCAGTTCTTC. Encoded protein: CASWGGIPDNEQFF.

V usage is TRBV20-1 and J usage is TRBJ2-1, with 9 bases fitting TRBD2. CDR3 length equals 15 residues. The trim removed 0 bases at V and 5 bases at J, leaving 5 bases unmatched. Germline assignment: CDR1 DFQATT and CDR2 SNEGSKA (reference sequence). The CDR3, as DNA: TGCAGTGCTAGAGACCGCCTAGCGGGAAACAATGAGCAGTTCTTC. Its translation: CSARDRLAGNNEQFF.

This clonotype was counted a few times. Its ends do not fully match the called genes, so a read error is possible. This chain uses TRBV7-7 with TRBJ2-5; tentatively, D is TRBD1 (6 bases). Germline CDR1 SSHAT, CDR2 FNYEAQ (reference sequence). The CDR3 is 15 residues long. DNA of the CDR3: TGTGCTAGCAGCTCCGCAGGGGAACGACAAGAGACCCAGTACTTC. Its translation is CASSSAGERQETQYF.

The chain links TRBV3-1 to TRBJ2-5, with D uncertain. The V gene lost 0 bases and the J gene lost 5 bases, with 7 bases spanning the gap. CDR1 is LGHDT and CDR2 is YNNKEL in the germline V gene (reference sequence). CDR3 length: 13 amino acids. The CDR3 region has the DNA TGTGCCAGCAGCCAAGATAGCTGGGAGACCCAGTACTTC. It is translated as CASSQDSWETQYF.

The V call is TRBV15, the J call TRBJ2-4, with D hard to call. V was clipped by 0 bases and J by 1 base, with 10 bases between them. CDR3 length: 16 residues. Germline V gene data show CDR1 as LNHNV and CDR2 as YYDKDF (reference sequence). Written as DNA, the CDR3 is TGTGCCACCAGCAGAGATGTGACACCGGCCAAAAACATTCAGTACTTC. It encodes CATSRDVTPAKNIQYF.

This clonotype was seen a few times. V usage is TRBV5-5 and J usage is TRBJ2-1; D might be TRBD1 (5 bases). Germline V gives CDR1 SGHKS, CDR2 YYEKEE (reference sequence). V lost 4 bases and J 3 bases, leaving 14 bases between the germline ends. The CDR3 contains 15 residues. The CDR3 here is CASSPVWGVYNEQFF. CDR3 DNA sequence: TGTGCCAGCAGCCCCGTTTGGGGCGTCTACAATGAGCAGTTCTTC.

The genes are TRBV9 and TRBJ2-2; no definite D call. There are 14 residues in the CDR3. Germline V CDR1 and CDR2: SGDLS, YYNGEE. V lost 3 bases, J lost 6 bases, and 12 bases lay in between. The CDR3 coding sequence is TGTGCCAGCAGCGGGATCACGGAACCCGGGGAGCTGTTTTTT. Translated: CASSGITEPGELFF.

J is TRBJ2-1 and V is TRBV4-1, with unresolved D. Looked up from germline, CDR1 is MGHRA and CDR2 is YSYEKL. Deletions cut 1 base from V and 3 bases from J, with 4 bases between. The CDR3 is made up of 13 amino acids. The CDR3 spells CASSQGFYNEQFF. The CDR3 DNA follows: TGCGCCAGCAGCCAAGGCTTCTACAATGAGCAGTTCTTC.

V usage is TRBV27 and J usage is TRBJ1-1; unclear D gene. CDR3 length: 11 residues. Trimming took off 10 bases at V and 7 bases at J, with 13 bases between the two ends. In germline, CDR1 is MNHEY, CDR2 SMNVEV (reference sequence). Here the CDR3 reads CATTQGNEAFF. CDR3 in DNA: TGTGCCACCACCCAAGGTAATGAAGCTTTCTTT.

This clonotype was counted between two and nine times. The rearrangement links TRBV6-1 to TRBJ2-1; perhaps TRBD2 as D (5 bases). Germline CDR1 MNHNS, CDR2 SASEGT. Trimming stripped 4 bases from V and 0 bases from J, with 10 bases between. The CDR3 is made up of 15 amino acids. The CDR3 DNA sequence: TGTGCCAGCAGTGCGCTAGCCCCCTCCTACAATGAGCAGTTCTTC. This gives the protein CASSALAPSYNEQFF.

This chain joins TRBV30 and TRBJ2-7; no firm D call. V shed 0 bases and J shed 3 bases, with 9 bases lying between them. Looked up from germline, CDR1 is GTSNPN and CDR2 is SVGIG (reference sequence). The CDR3 loop spans 13 amino acids. CDR3 sequence reads: CAWSVVVHYEQYF. The CDR3 nucleotides are TGTGCCTGGAGTGTAGTGGTCCACTACGAGCAGTACTTC.

The chain employs TRBV11-2 and TRBJ2-3; 8 bases align to TRBD2. Trimming removed 5 bases from V and 1 base from J; junction bases left unmatched: 5. The CDR3 has 15 residues. Per germline, CDR1 SGHAT and CDR2 FQNNGV. This CDR3 is CASSSGTRRTDTQYF. The CDR3 DNA sequence: TGTGCCAGCAGCAGCGGGACTAGGCGCACAGATACGCAGTATTTT.

The chain carries TRBV27 and TRBJ2-2; D is undetermined. The CDR3 is made up of 16 amino acids. Germline V gene sequence: CDR1 MNHEY, CDR2 SMNVEV (reference sequence). With 5 bases removed from V and 4 bases from J, the gap between germline ends came to 17 bases. As DNA, the CDR3 is TGTGCCAGCAGTCCGCCGAGACTTTTAGGCACCGGGGAGCTGTTTTTT. Protein sequence: CASSPPRLLGTGELFF.

This clonotype was counted between two and nine times. V is TRBV29-1 and J is TRBJ2-7; D ambiguous. V was pared by 4 bases and J by 2 bases, with 9 bases between. This CDR3 region has 12 residues. CDR1 and CDR2 from the germline V gene are SQVTM and ANQGSEA. In DNA form, the CDR3 reads TGCAGCGTTGGTGACGGAGCCTACGAGCAGTACTTC. This sequence encodes CSVGDGAYEQYF.

The chain couples TRBV4-2 to TRBJ1-4; no reliable D call. This CDR3 is built from 12 residues. Germline V gene sequence: CDR1 LGHNA, CDR2 YNFKEQ. The V and J ends lost 6 bases and 8 bases respectively, with 10 bases between them. CDR3 nucleotide sequence: TGTGCCAGCAGTTTTGGAGGGGAAAAACTGTTTTTT. Its translation is CASSFGGEKLFF.

This clonotype was counted a few times. The rearrangement joins TRBV4-2 to TRBJ2-7; possibly TRBD2 for D (6 bases). Looked up from germline, CDR1 is LGHNA and CDR2 is YNFKEQ. The CDR3 has 15 amino acids. The V and J ends lost 0 bases and 2 bases respectively, with 11 bases between them. CDR3 protein: CASSQEGGETYEQYF. As DNA, the CDR3 is TGTGCCAGCAGCCAAGAGGGCGGGGAGACCTACGAGCAGTACTTC.

The chain employs TRBV29-1 and TRBJ2-3; tentative D call: TRBD1 (6 bases). Germline assignment: CDR1 SQVTM and CDR2 ANQGSEA. The CDR3 runs to 13 residues. Trimming cost V 3 bases and J 2 bases, with 9 bases left between them. The CDR3 nucleotides are TGCAGCGTTGACCGGGACAACACAGATACGCAGTATTTT. Its protein is CSVDRDNTDTQYF.

This sequence joins TRBV12-3 or TRBV12-4 and TRBJ2-3, with 11 bases aligning to TRBD1. The ends lost 6 bases at V and 6 bases at J; junction bases unmatched: 5. This CDR3 region has 14 residues. The DNA for the CDR3 is TGTGCCAGCAGCGGACAGGGGGCAAGGGATACGCAGTATTTT. Protein product: CASSGQGARDTQYF.

This clonotype has a handful of counts. The V call is TRBV7-9, the J call TRBJ2-5; 7 bases fit TRBD1. CDR1 SEHNR and CDR2 FQNEAQ come from the germline V gene (reference sequence). J gave up 4 bases and V 8 bases, and 7 bases lay outside the gene matches. The CDR3 spans 13 residues. CDR3 sequence reads: CASGTGVAETQYF. In nucleotides, the CDR3 is TGTGCCAGCGGAACAGGGGTTGCAGAGACCCAGTACTTC.

This clonotype was found a few times. The junction differs from germline at one of its ends, possibly a read error. The chain has TRBV12-3 or TRBV12-4 and TRBJ2-7, with D perhaps given as TRBD1 or TRBD2 (5 bases each). CDR3 length: 11 residues. The CDR3 sequence: CASSLGPYVHF. CDR3 DNA sequence: TGTGCCAGCAGTTTGGGACCCTACGTACACTTC.

This clonotype was observed a few times. The chain links TRBV5-5 to TRBJ2-7; D not resolved. V was clipped by 1 base and J by 3 bases, with 17 bases between them. From germline, CDR1 is SGHKS and CDR2 YYEKEE (reference sequence). The CDR3 spans 16 residues. The CDR3 sequence is CASSLRIFDSNYEQYF. The DNA for the CDR3 is TGTGCCAGCAGCTTGCGAATATTTGACTCAAACTACGAGCAGTACTTC.